One T cell receptor (beta chain) is described in this entry. No antigen is known for it. Base qualities are not at hand, and no much larger clone is one base apart. Sorted unstimulated T cells and proliferating T cells recovered from mixed lymphocyte reactions underwent TCRbeta CDR3 sequencing. Fresh whole blood from nine to ten HLA-typed healthy donors was used as the source from which PBMCs were isolated. To map where alloreactive clones came from, unstimulated CD4+ regulatory T cells were FACS-sorted. The library was obtained by the immunoSEQ multiplex PCR assay. Each sample had some 96,000 TCR templates assayed by the deep sequencing platform. Genomic DNA extracted from sorted T cells was used for TCRbeta CDR3 sequencing. On the authors' methods: The R programming language was used for the clonal analysis of the TCRbeta CDR3 data. Alloreactive CD4+ and CD8+ clones were defined by comparing unstimulated samples with post-reaction CFSE-low samples. By matching sequences to the repertoires of sorted unstimulated Treg and non-Treg cells, each alloreactive CD4+ clone was assigned a regulatory or non-regulatory origin. Held by TCRdb, this immuneACCESS table contains in-frame sequences only and omits some clones. Under half of the omission traces to an unresolved V gene where checked; the cause of the rest is unknown. V, J and clone size were drawn from that table, and D and trimming were deduced from the DNA. The sample data list 90,000 to 120,000 clones, and under 95% of these were observed just once. The top ten clones comprise less than 0.85% of the sample.

The sample originates from a study of siplizumab effects on memory and regulatory T cells (dated by TCRdb to between 2019 and 2020). At the level of the whole study: The effect of the anti-CD2 antibody siplizumab on alloreactive T-cell subsets was examined in allogeneic mixed lymphocyte reactions constructed from human PBMCs. Study-wide findings and limitations: Because sequences below about 10^-5 frequency were poorly captured, only a minor fraction of alloreactive clones could be mapped to unstimulated subsets. Among mappable alloreactive CD4+ clones, the Treg-derived fraction averaged approximately 63% with siplizumab versus 25% to 30% in control reactions. Compared with memory T cells, unstimulated naive T cells appeared more diverse, and naive cells seemed to make a substantial contribution to the alloresponse. Whether proliferating Tregs from siplizumab cultures were suppressive was not functionally confirmed. Roughly 75-97% of proliferating CD4+ or CD8+ clones could not be assigned a naive or memory phenotype. Siplizumab significantly reduced the cumulative frequency of alloreactive sequences traceable to unstimulated CD4+ memory T cells.

From cysteine to phenylalanine, the CDR3 is 14 amino acids long. Left in the record is the CDR3 DNA by itself, 42 bases read in frame from the first base. V is trimmed back by 0 bases and J by 6 bases, and the junction contains 6 bases that no gene match accounts for. Reading the germline V gene gives CDR1 SGHRS and CDR2 YFSETQ. The receptor was isolated from a human donor in good health. The sequencing sample was made of Tregs sorted from blood. The chain is encoded by TRBV5-1 joined to TRBJ2-7; 7 bases in the middle match TRBD2. The CDR3 here reads CASSLVVAGSEQYF. The sequenced DNA is TGCGCCAGCAGCTTGGTAGTAGCGGGTTCCGAGCAGTACTTC.